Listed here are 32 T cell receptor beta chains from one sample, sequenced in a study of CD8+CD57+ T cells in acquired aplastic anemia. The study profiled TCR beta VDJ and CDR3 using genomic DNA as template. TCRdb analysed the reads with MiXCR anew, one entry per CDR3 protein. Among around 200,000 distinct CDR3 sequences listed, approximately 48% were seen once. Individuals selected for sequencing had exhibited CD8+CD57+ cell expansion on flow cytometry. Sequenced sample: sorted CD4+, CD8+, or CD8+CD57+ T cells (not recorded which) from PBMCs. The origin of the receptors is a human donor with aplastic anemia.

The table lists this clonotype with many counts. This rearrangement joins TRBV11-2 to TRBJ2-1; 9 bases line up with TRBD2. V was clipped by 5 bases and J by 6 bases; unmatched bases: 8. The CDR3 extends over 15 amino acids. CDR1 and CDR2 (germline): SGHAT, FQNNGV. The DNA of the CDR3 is TGTGCCAGCAGCCATGTGCGGGGGGGTGCCAATGAGCAGTTCTTC. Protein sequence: CASSHVRGGANEQFF.

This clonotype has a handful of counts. The CDR3 loop reads CASSYDASGGASYNEQFF. For the CDR3, the DNA is TGTGCCAGCAGTTACGACGCTAGCGGGGGGGCATCCTACAATGAGCAGTTCTTC. The J gene is TRBJ2-1, the V gene TRBV6-2 or TRBV6-3, with 12 bases fitting TRBD2. J was trimmed by 1 base and V by 2 bases; bases with no gene match: 6. Germline CDR1 reads MNHEY; CDR2 reads SVGEGT. This CDR3 comprises 18 residues.

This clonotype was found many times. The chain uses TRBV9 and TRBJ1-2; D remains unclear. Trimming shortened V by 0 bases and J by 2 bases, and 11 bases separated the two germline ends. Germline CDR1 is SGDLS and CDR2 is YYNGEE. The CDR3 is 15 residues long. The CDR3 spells CASSVVATENYGYTF. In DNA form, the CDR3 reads TGTGCCAGCAGCGTAGTAGCCACAGAAAACTATGGCTACACCTTC. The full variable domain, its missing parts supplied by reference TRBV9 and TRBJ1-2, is DSGVTQTPKHLITATGQRVTLRCSPRSGDLSVYWYQQSLDQGLQFLIQYYNGEERAKGNILERFSAQQFPDLHSELNLSSLELGDSALYFCASSVVATENYGYTFGSGTRLTVV.

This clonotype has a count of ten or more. CDR3 amino acids: CASSQDRRAGKETQYF. CDR3 nucleotide sequence: TGCGCCAGCAGCCAAGATCGGCGGGCGGGGAAAGAGACCCAGTACTTC. The chain employs TRBV4-1 and TRBJ2-5, with D tentatively TRBD2 (6 bases). Trimming removed 0 bases from V and 3 bases from J, with 14 bases in between. Looked up from germline, CDR1 is MGHRA and CDR2 is YSYEKL. The CDR3 runs 16 residues.

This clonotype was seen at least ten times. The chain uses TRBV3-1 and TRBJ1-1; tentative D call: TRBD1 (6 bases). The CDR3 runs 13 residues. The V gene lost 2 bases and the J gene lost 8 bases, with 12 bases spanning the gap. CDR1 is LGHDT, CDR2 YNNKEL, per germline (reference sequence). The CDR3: CASSQRGTPEAFF. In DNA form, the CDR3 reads TGTGCCAGCAGCCAAAGGGGGACCCCCGAAGCTTTCTTT.

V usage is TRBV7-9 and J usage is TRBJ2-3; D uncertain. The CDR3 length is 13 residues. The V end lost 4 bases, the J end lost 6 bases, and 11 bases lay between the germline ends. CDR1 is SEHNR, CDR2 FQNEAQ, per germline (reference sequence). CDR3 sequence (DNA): TGTGCCAGCAGCTCCCTGATTTACGATACGCAGTATTTT. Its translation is CASSSLIYDTQYF.

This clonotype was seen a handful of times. CDR3: CARLNRGGDEQFF. In nucleotides, the CDR3 is TGTGCCAGATTAAACCGTGGAGGGGATGAGCAGTTCTTC. The chain has TRBV7-2 and TRBJ2-1; TRBD2 might be the D (6 bases). Germline CDR1 reads SGHTA; CDR2 reads FQGNSA. The CDR3 has 13 amino acids. Trimming stripped 9 bases from V and 8 bases from J, with 17 bases between.

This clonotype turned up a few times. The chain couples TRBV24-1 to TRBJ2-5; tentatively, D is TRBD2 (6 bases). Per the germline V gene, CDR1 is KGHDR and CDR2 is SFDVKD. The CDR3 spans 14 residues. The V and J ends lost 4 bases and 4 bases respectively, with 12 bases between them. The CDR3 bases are TGTGCCACCAGTGAATTTCAGGGAGGAGAGACCCAGTACTTC. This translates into CATSEFQGGETQYF.

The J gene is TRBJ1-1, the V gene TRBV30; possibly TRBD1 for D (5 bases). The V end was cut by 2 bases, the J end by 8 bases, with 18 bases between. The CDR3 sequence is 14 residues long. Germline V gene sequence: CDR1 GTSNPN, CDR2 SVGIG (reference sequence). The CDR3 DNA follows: TGTGCCTGGAGTCCCCTCGTTAGGGGACGCGAAGCTTTCTTT. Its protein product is CAWSPLVRGREAFF.

The CDR3 DNA reads as TGTGCCAGCAGTACCTCCGGAAACACCATATATTTT. Its translation is CASSTSGNTIYF. The J gene is TRBJ1-3, the V gene TRBV12-3 or TRBV12-4; D unclear. The V gene lost 5 bases and the J gene lost 4 bases, with 6 bases spanning the gap. The CDR3 is made up of 12 amino acids.

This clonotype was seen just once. CDR3 in amino acids: CASSELTGYEQYF. In DNA, the CDR3 is TGTGCCAGCAGTGAATTAACCGGATACGAGCAGTACTTC. This chain uses TRBV25-1 with TRBJ2-7; no clear D. The germline V gene encodes CDR1 MGHDK and CDR2 SYGVNS. With 1 base removed from V and 4 bases from J, the gap between germline ends came to 8 bases. The CDR3 runs 13 residues.

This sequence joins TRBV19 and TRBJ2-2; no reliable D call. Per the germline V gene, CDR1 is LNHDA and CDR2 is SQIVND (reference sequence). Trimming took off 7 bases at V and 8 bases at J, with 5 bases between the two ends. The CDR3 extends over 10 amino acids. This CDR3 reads CASNGGELFF. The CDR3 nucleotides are TGTGCCAGTAACGGGGGGGAGCTGTTTTTT.

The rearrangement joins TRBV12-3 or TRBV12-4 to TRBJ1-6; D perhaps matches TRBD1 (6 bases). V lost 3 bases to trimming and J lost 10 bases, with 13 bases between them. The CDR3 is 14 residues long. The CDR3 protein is CASSFHRAGSPLHF. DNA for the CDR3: TGTGCCAGCAGTTTCCACAGGGCTGGATCACCCCTCCACTTT.

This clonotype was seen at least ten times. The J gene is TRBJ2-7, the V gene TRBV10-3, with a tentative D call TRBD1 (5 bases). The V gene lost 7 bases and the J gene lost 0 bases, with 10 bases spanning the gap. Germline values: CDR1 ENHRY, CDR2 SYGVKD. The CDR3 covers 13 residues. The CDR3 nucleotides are TGTGCCATCAAGGACATAAACTCCTACGAGCAGTACTTC. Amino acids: CAIKDINSYEQYF.

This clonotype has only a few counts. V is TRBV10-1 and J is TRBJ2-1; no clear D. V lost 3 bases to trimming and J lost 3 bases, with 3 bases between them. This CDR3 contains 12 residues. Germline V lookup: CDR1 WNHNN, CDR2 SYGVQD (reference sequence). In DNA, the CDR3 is TGCGCCAGCAGTGACAGCTACAATGAGCAGTTCTTC. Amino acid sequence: CASSDSYNEQFF.

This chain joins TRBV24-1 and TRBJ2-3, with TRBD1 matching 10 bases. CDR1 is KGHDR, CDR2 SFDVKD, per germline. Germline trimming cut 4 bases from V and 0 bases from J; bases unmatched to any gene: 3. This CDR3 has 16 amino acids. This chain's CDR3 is CATSDRQGASTDTQYF. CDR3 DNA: TGTGCCACCAGTGACCGACAGGGGGCTAGCACAGATACGCAGTATTTT.

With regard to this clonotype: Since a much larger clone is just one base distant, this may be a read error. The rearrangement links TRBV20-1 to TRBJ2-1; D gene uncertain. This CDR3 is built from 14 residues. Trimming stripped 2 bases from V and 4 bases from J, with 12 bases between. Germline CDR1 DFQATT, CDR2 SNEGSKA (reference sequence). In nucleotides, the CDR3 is TGCAGTGCTAGATGGCTATCGGAGTACAATGAGCAGTTCTTC. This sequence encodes CSARWLSEYNEQFF.

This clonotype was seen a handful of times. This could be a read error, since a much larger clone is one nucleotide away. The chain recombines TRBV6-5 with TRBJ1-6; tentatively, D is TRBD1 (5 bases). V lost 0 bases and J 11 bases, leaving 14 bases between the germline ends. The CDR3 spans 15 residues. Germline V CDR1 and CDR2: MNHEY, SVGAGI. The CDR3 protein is CASSYSGETDPPLHF. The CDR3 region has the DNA TGTGCCAGCAGTTACTCAGGGGAAACGGATCCACCCCTCCACTTT.

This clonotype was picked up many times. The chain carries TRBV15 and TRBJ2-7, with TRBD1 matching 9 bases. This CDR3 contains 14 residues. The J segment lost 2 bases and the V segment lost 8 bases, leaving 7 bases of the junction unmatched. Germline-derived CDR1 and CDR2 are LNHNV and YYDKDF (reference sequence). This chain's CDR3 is CATQVRDRAYEQYF. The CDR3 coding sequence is TGTGCCACCCAAGTGCGGGACAGGGCCTACGAGCAGTACTTC.

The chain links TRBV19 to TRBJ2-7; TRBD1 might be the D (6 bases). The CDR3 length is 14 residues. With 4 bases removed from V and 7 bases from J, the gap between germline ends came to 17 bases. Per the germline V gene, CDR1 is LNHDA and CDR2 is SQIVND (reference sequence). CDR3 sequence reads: CASSTADSRREQYF. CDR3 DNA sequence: TGTGCCAGTAGTACAGCGGACAGCCGTCGGGAGCAGTACTTC.

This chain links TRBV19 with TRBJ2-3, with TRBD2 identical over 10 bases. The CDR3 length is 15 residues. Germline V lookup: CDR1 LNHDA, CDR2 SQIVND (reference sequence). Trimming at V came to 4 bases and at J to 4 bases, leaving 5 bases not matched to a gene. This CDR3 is CASSTLAGVADTQYF. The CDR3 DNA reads TGTGCCAGTAGTACCCTAGCGGGAGTAGCAGATACGCAGTATTTT.

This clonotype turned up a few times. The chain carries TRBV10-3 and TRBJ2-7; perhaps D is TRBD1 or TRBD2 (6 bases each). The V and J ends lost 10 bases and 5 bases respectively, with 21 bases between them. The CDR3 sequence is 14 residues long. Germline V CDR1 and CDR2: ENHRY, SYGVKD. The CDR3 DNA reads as TGTGCCACACATGACTCGGGGGCGGCGAACGAGCAGTACTTC. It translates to CATHDSGAANEQYF.

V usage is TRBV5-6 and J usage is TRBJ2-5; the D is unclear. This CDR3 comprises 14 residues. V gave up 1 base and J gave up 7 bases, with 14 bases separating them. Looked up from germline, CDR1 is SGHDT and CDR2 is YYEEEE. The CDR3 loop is CASSLYAVPGTQYF. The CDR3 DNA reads TGTGCCAGCAGCTTGTACGCGGTCCCAGGGACCCAGTACTTC.

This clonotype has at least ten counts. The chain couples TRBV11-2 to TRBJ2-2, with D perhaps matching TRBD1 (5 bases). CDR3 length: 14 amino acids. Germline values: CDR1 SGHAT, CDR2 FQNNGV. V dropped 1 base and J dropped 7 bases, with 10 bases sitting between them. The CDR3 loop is CASSLGQGIGELFF. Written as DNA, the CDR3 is TGTGCCAGCAGCTTAGGGCAGGGAATCGGGGAGCTGTTTTTT.

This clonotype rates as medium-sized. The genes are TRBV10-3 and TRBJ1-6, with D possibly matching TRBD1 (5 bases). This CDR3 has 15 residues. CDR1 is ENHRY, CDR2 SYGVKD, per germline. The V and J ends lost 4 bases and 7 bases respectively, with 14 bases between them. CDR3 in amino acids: CAISGGPSNNSPLHF. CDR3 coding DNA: TGTGCCATCAGTGGGGGACCCTCGAACAATTCACCCCTCCACTTT.

CDR3 region: CASTFKGNEQFF. The CDR3 bases are TGTGCCAGCACCTTTAAGGGGAATGAGCAGTTCTTC. The chain combines TRBV7-9 with TRBJ2-1; D might be TRBD1 (5 bases). V dropped 7 bases and J dropped 7 bases, with 11 bases sitting between them. Germline V gives CDR1 SEHNR, CDR2 FQNEAQ (reference sequence). This CDR3 spans 12 amino acids.

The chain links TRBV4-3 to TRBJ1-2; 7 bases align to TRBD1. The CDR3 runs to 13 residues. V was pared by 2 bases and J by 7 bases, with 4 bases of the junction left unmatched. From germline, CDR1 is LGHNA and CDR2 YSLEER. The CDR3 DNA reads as TGCGCCAGCAGCCAACAAACAGGGGCTGGCTACACCTTC. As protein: CASSQQTGAGYTF.

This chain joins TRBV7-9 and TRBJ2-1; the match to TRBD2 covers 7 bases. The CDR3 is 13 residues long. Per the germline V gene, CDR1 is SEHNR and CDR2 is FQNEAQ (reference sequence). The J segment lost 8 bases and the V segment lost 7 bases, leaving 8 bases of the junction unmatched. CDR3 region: CASTTTSPDEQFF. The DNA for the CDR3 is TGTGCCAGCACTACGACTAGCCCCGATGAGCAGTTCTTC.

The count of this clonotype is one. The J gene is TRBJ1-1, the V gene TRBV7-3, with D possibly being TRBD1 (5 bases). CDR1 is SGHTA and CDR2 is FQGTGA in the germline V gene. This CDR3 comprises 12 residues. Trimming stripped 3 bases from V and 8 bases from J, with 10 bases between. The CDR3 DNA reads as TGTGCCAGCAGCTTCCAGGGAGGGGAAGCTTTCTTT. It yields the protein CASSFQGGEAFF.

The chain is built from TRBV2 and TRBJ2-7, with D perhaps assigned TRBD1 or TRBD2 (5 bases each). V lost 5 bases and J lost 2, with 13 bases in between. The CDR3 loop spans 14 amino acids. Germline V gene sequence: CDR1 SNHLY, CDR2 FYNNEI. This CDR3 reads CASSPRDGPYEQYF. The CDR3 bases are TGTGCCAGCAGTCCCCGGGACGGCCCCTACGAGCAGTACTTC.

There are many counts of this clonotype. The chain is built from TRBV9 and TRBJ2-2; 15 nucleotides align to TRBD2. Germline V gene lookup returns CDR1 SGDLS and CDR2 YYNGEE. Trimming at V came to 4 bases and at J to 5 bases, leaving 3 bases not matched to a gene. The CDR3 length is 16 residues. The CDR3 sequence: CASSPGLAGGTGELFF. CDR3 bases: TGTGCCAGCAGCCCCGGACTAGCGGGGGGGACCGGGGAGCTGTTTTTT.

DNA of the CDR3: TGTGCCAGCAGCTTGGGGGAAAATTCACCCCTCCACTTT. It encodes CASSLGENSPLHF. V gene TRBV7-3 combines with J gene TRBJ1-6; perhaps TRBD1 as D (5 bases). The germline V and J ends were trimmed by 3 bases and 7 bases, with 7 bases remaining between them. This CDR3 has 13 residues. Germline CDR1 is SGHTA and CDR2 is FQGTGA.